What follows are 15 T cell receptor beta chains derived from one specimen sequenced in a study of T cell responses to AZD1222 COVID-19 vaccine. Assay used: immunoSEQ multiplex PCR; TCRdb lists only in-frame clones, some missing. Found here are roughly 120,000 clones, 87% of them singletons; the top ten hold approximately 3.5%. Sequences were derived from peripheral blood, sampled on day 0 of AZD1222 vaccination. The source is an adult in good health.

This sequence joins TRBV18 and TRBJ2-1; D is possibly TRBD2 (6 bases). This CDR3 contains 18 residues. V was pared by 3 bases and J by 3 bases, with 21 bases between. Germline CDR1 is KGHSH and CDR2 is LQKENI. The CDR3 reads CASSPQRLSGERYNEQFF. The CDR3 DNA follows: TGTGCCAGCTCACCTCAGCGCCTTAGCGGAGAGCGCTACAATGAGCAGTTCTTC.

This clone was seen only a few times. V usage is TRBV4-3 and J usage is TRBJ2-1, with unresolved D. From germline, CDR1 is LGHNA and CDR2 YSLEER. There are 14 residues in the CDR3. V gave up 4 bases and J gave up 5 bases, with 12 bases separating them. The CDR3 reads CASSPYKSDNEQFF. The DNA for the CDR3 is TGCGCCAGCAGCCCCTACAAGTCGGACAATGAGCAGTTCTTC.

The V call is TRBV6-6, the J call TRBJ1-5, with a possible D match to TRBD1 (5 bases). V was shortened by 3 bases and J by 5 bases, with 11 bases between the two germline ends. CDR3 length: 14 residues. The V gene's germline CDR1 is MNHNY and CDR2 SVGAGI (reference sequence). The CDR3 coding sequence is TGTGCCAGCAGTTATAGGGGACCTCATCAGCCCCAGCATTTT. Translating it yields CASSYRGPHQPQHF.

This chain joins TRBV19 and TRBJ1-2; 8 bases fit TRBD1. The CDR3 runs to 13 residues. Per the germline V gene, CDR1 is LNHDA and CDR2 is SQIVND (reference sequence). V lost 7 bases to trimming and J lost 6 bases; unmatched junction nucleotides: 7. CDR3 coding DNA: TGTGCCAGTACCAGGACAGGGTACGATGGCTACACCTTC. Its translation: CASTRTGYDGYTF.

In its sample, this clone was seen once. In DNA form, the CDR3 reads TGTGCCTGGAGTGTTTATAGGGAAGGCTACACCTTC. This encodes CAWSVYREGYTF. The chain employs TRBV30 and TRBJ1-2, with D unclear. The V and J ends lost 0 bases and 8 bases respectively, with 10 bases between them. Looked up from germline, CDR1 is GTSNPN and CDR2 is SVGIG (reference sequence). The CDR3 contains 12 residues.

This clone was recorded once. Its ends do not fully match the called genes, so a read error is possible. The V call is TRBV7-7, the J call TRBJ2-5; 8 bases are a match to TRBD2. The CDR3 has 15 amino acids. Germline lookup yields CDR1 SSHAT and CDR2 FNYEAQ (reference sequence). The CDR3 DNA reads as TGTGCTAGCAGCTTAGACCCGGGGGGGCAAGAGACCCAGTACTTC. Encoded protein: CASSLDPGGQETQYF.

The chain joins TRBV20-1 to TRBJ1-2; 10 bases are shared with TRBD1. The CDR3 totals 13 residues. Germline CDR1 and CDR2: DFQATT and SNEGSKA (reference sequence). The junction had 2 bases not matched to a gene; V was cut back by 3 bases and J by 4 bases. CDR3 in DNA: TGCAGTGCTAGTAGGGACAGGGGCTATGGCTACACCTTC. Translated, it gives CSASRDRGYGYTF.

The chain combines TRBV19 with TRBJ1-2, with TRBD1 matching 8 bases. The CDR3 covers 17 residues. Unmatched junction bases numbered 15, after V lost 3 bases and J lost 6 bases. Germline V gene sequence: CDR1 LNHDA, CDR2 SQIVND (reference sequence). CDR3: CASSMRARGRRSDGYTF. CDR3 bases: TGTGCCAGTAGTATGAGGGCCAGGGGGCGACGATCGGATGGCTACACCTTC.

The rearrangement uses TRBV4-2 and TRBJ1-5; possibly TRBD1 for D (5 bases). This CDR3 contains 13 residues. Germline CDR1 is LGHNA and CDR2 is YNFKEQ. V lost 0 bases to trimming and J lost 5 bases, with 5 bases between them. CDR3 in amino acids: CASSQDRDQPQHF. For the CDR3, the DNA is TGTGCCAGCAGCCAAGACAGGGATCAGCCCCAGCATTTT.

The chain has TRBV19 and TRBJ1-4; a weak D match, TRBD1 (5 bases). Germline CDR1 and CDR2: LNHDA and SQIVND (reference sequence). Trimming left V 3 bases short and J 5 bases short, with 13 bases between. CDR3 length: 15 residues. The DNA of the CDR3 is TGTGCCAGTAGTATCATAGACAGCCGGAATGAAAAACTGTTTTTT. As protein: CASSIIDSRNEKLFF.

The chain uses TRBV28 and TRBJ1-5, with D unclear. The ends were cut back, 6 bases at V and 4 bases at J, with 16 bases in the middle. The V gene's germline CDR1 is MDHEN and CDR2 SYDVKM. CDR3 length: 15 residues. This CDR3 is CASRGGAPGNQPQHF. The CDR3 bases are TGTGCCAGCAGGGGTGGAGCCCCGGGTAATCAGCCCCAGCATTTT.

The V and J genes are TRBV5-4 and TRBJ2-3; 12 bases are a match to TRBD2. With V trimmed by 5 bases and J by 3 bases, 4 bases remained unmatched. The germline gives CDR1 SGHNT, CDR2 YYREEE (reference sequence). The CDR3 has 15 residues. The CDR3 DNA sequence: TGTGCCAGCAGTCGACTAGCGGGAGAAACAGATACGCAGTATTTT. Translated, it gives CASSRLAGETDTQYF.

J is TRBJ2-3 and V is TRBV4-1, with 8 bases identical to TRBD1. Germline loops: CDR1 MGHRA, CDR2 YSYEKL. The CDR3 extends over 16 amino acids. Trimming cost V 3 bases and J 0 bases; bases outside gene matches: 5. The CDR3 DNA reads TGCGCCAGCAGCCAGGGGGACAGGAGAAGCACAGATACGCAGTATTTT. Translation: CASSQGDRRSTDTQYF.

The chain links TRBV2 to TRBJ1-2; the D is unclear. Germline V gene sequence: CDR1 SNHLY, CDR2 FYNNEI. The V and J ends lost 0 bases and 8 bases respectively, with 10 bases between them. The CDR3 has 13 amino acids. CDR3 protein: CASSEAGVSGYTF. The CDR3 DNA is TGTGCCAGCAGTGAAGCTGGGGTAAGCGGCTACACCTTC.

This chain's CDR3 is CATLGGGTNYGYTF. DNA of the CDR3: TGTGCCACCCTGGGGGGCGGAACTAACTATGGCTACACCTTC. V gene TRBV6-5 combines with J gene TRBJ1-2; D is perhaps TRBD1 (6 bases). Between the trimmed V and J ends, which lost 10 bases and 0 bases, there was a span of 15 bases. From germline, CDR1 is MNHEY and CDR2 SVGAGI. The CDR3 has 14 amino acids.